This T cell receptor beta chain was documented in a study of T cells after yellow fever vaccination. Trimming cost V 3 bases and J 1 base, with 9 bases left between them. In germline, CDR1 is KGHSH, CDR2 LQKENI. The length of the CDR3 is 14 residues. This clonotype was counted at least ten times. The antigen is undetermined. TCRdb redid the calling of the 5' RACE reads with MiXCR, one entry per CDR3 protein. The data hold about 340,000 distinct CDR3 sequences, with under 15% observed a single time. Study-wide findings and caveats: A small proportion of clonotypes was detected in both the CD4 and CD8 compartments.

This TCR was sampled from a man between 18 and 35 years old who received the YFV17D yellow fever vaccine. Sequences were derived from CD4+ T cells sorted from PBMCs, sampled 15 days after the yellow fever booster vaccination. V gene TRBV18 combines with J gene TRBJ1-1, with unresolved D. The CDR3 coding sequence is TGTGCCAGCTCACCGCGGGAGGCGAACACTGAAGCTTTCTTT. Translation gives CASSPREANTEAFF. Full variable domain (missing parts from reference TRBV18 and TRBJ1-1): NAGVMQNPRHLVRRRGQEARLRCSPMKGHSHVYWYRQLPEEGLKFMVYLQKENIIDESGMPKERFSAEFPKEGPSILRIQQVVRGDSAAYFCASSPREANTEAFFGQGTRLTVV.